Here is one TCR beta chain with its context. V dropped 4 bases and J dropped 7 bases, with 14 bases sitting between them. This CDR3 contains 13 residues. The study ran its PCR with 60 Vbeta and 13 Jbeta primers. In the authors' methods: A follow-up analysis tallied about 80 million unique TCR beta chains, 8.5 million to 14 million shared. Clones were sequenced by immunoSEQ multiplex PCR, and TCRdb holds only the in-frame ones, with some missing. V and J calls and clone size follow that table, whereas D and trimming were derived from the DNA. The sample holds under 150,000 clones, about 75% seen once. The data are from a study of cytomegalovirus exposure and HLA in healthy donors. Turning to the study itself: The Caucasian-associated ancestry cluster held around four fifths of roughly 370 genotyped donors.

The rearrangement uses TRBV5-3 and TRBJ1-2; a possible D gene is TRBD1 (6 bases). TRBV5-3 is classed as an ORF, of uncertain function. This TCR was recovered from a woman between 35 and 50 years old in good health and CMV-seronegative. Source material: PBMCs. CDR3 amino acids: CARSTVQGFGYTF. The CDR3 DNA reads TGTGCCAGAAGCACGGTACAGGGATTTGGCTACACCTTC.